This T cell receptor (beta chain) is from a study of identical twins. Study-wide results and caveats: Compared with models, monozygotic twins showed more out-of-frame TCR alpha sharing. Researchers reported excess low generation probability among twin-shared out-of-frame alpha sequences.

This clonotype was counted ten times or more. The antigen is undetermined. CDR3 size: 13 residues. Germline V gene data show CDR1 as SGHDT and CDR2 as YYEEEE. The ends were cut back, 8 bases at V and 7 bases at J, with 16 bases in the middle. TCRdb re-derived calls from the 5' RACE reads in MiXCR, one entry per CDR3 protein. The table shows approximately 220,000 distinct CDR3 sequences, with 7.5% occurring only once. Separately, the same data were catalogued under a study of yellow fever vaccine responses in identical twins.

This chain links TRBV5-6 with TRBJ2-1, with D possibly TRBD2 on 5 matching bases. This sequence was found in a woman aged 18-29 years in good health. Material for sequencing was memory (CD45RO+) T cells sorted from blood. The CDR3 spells CASKDSVRNEQFF. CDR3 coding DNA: TGTGCCAGTAAGGACTCGGTTCGGAATGAGCAGTTCTTC. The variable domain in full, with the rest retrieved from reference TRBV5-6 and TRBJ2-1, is DAGVTQSPTHLIKTRGQQVTLRCSPKSGHDTVSWYQQALGQGPQFIFQYYEEEERQRGNFPDRFSGHQFPNYSSELNVNALLLGDSALYLCASKDSVRNEQFFGPGTRLTVL.